This is a list of T cell receptor beta chains from one sample in a study of T-cell memory formation after mild COVID-19. TCRdb fed the 5' RACE reads into MiXCR, producing one record per CDR3 protein. Of 90,000 to 120,000 distinct CDR3 sequences in the sample, roughly 10% were seen once. Sequencing used PBMCs or a T cell subset sorted from them (not recorded which). All receptors come from a man in his late teens or twenties who had mild COVID-19 (a few samples of this study predate the infection). Cell type and time point are not known. CDR3s include the opening cysteine and the closing phenylalanine or tryptophan.

J: TRBJ2-1; length: 13; V: TRBV29-1; CDR3: CSVWGGHGNEQFF
J: TRBJ2-3; length: 15; V: TRBV6-2/TRBV6-3; CDR3: CASSGVPDSTDTQYF
J: TRBJ2-3; length: 12; V: TRBV7-9; CDR3: CASSFRADTQYF
J: TRBJ1-2; length: 12; V: TRBV20-1; CDR3: CSASRQAHGYTF
J: TRBJ2-5; length: 15; V: TRBV7-2; CDR3: CASSSPQGLGETQYF
J: TRBJ2-2; length: 15; V: TRBV3-1; CDR3: CASSRSHRFFRELFF
J: TRBJ2-3; length: 8; V: TRBV24-1; CDR3: CAADTQYF
J: TRBJ1-1; length: 13; V: TRBV7-9; CDR3: CASSLLTGPEAFF
J: TRBJ2-7; length: 14; V: TRBV4-1; CDR3: CASSQEERSYEQYF
J: TRBJ2-3; length: 13; V: TRBV11-2; CDR3: CASSLELTDTQYF
J: TRBJ2-7; length: 14; V: TRBV5-1; CDR3: CASSPWTTNYEQYF
J: TRBJ1-2; length: 13; V: TRBV29-1; CDR3: CSVSRGGIYGYTF
J: TRBJ2-2; length: 16; V: TRBV6-9; CDR3: CASTKGQGVWAGELFF
J: TRBJ2-3; length: 11; V: TRBV18; CDR3: CASSPEFTQYF
J: TRBJ1-6; length: 16; V: TRBV20-1; CDR3: CSAMELGGRGYSPLHF
J: TRBJ2-3; length: 15; V: TRBV12-3/TRBV12-4; CDR3: CASSLEGRGTDTQYF
J: TRBJ2-3; length: 14; V: TRBV7-9; CDR3: CASTLGRSTDTQYF
J: TRBJ2-2; length: 17; V: TRBV7-2; CDR3: CASSEPPGQGQTGELFF
J: TRBJ2-1; length: 14; V: TRBV6-2/TRBV6-3; CDR3: CASRWADSYNEQFF
J: TRBJ1-2; length: 13; V: TRBV27; CDR3: CASSLQGDYGYTF
J: TRBJ1-6; length: 14; V: TRBV4-3; CDR3: CASSQGRANSPLHF
J: TRBJ2-1; length: 16; V: TRBV4-3; CDR3: CASSQELAGEGNEQFF
J: TRBJ1-1; length: 16; V: TRBV5-6; CDR3: CASSVSRGLGWTEAFF
J: TRBJ1-3; length: 14; V: TRBV12-3/TRBV12-4; CDR3: CASRPTESGNTIYF
J: TRBJ2-3; length: 14; V: TRBV7-8; CDR3: CASFGTNSPDTQYF
J: TRBJ2-7; length: 14; V: TRBV7-9; CDR3: CASSFGQPSYEQYF
J: TRBJ2-7; length: 15; V: TRBV6-2/TRBV6-3; CDR3: CASTNTGTGAYEQYF
J: TRBJ1-2; length: 14; V: TRBV7-9; CDR3: CASRQSGTGYGYTF
J: TRBJ2-2; length: 16; V: TRBV24-1; CDR3: CATSDQGMPNTGELFF
J: TRBJ2-1; length: 18; V: TRBV5-6; CDR3: CASSLEALSDRLYNEQFF
J: TRBJ2-1; length: 14; V: TRBV7-9; CDR3: CASSLAGEKDEQFF
J: TRBJ1-2; length: 17; V: TRBV29-1; CDR3: CSVEGLGTVRINYGYTF
J: TRBJ2-7; length: 14; V: TRBV5-6; CDR3: CASSDLGGEHEQYF
J: TRBJ2-2; length: 19; V: TRBV4-1; CDR3: CASSQYVASGGLNTGELFF
J: TRBJ2-1; length: 14; V: TRBV12-3/TRBV12-4; CDR3: CASRPLGAAFEQFF
J: TRBJ2-3; length: 16; V: TRBV7-3; CDR3: CASSSRTGANPDTQYF
J: TRBJ2-7; length: 16; V: TRBV4-2; CDR3: CASSQGSGGEYYEQYF
J: TRBJ2-3; length: 15; V: TRBV12-2; CDR3: CASRLTSVSTDTQYF
J: TRBJ2-3; length: 15; V: TRBV6-4; CDR3: CASSDSSGGADTQYF
J: TRBJ1-6; length: 14; V: TRBV24-1; CDR3: CATSGPDEASPLHF
J: TRBJ2-1; length: 14; V: TRBV5-6; CDR3: CASSLYNAGGRKFF
J: TRBJ2-7; length: 14; V: TRBV27; CDR3: CASSLLGATYEQYF
J: TRBJ2-7; length: 17; V: TRBV5-6; CDR3: CASSDGVAGPQPYEQYF
J: TRBJ2-3; length: 15; V: TRBV12-3/TRBV12-4; CDR3: CASITEGGSTDTQYF